One and the same sample provided the 28 T cell receptor beta chains below, sequenced in a study of CD8+ T cells in alopecia areata. It was cDNA, reverse transcribed from extracted RNA, that served as the sequencing template. The table came from immunoSEQ multiplex PCR; TCRdb's copy has only in-frame clones and leaves some out. The sample lists 160,000 or so clones; less than 65% were seen once. Source: CD8+ T cells sorted from blood, taken at week 0. Source of these receptors: a human donor with alopecia areata.

V gene TRBV4-1 combines with J gene TRBJ1-1; D is ambiguous. The V gene lost 0 bases and the J gene lost 6 bases, with 5 bases spanning the gap. This CDR3 is built from 12 residues. In germline, CDR1 is MGHRA, CDR2 YSYEKL. CDR3 amino acids: CASSQDRSEAFF. The CDR3 DNA reads TGCGCCAGCAGCCAAGATCGGTCTGAAGCTTTCTTT.

The CDR3 bases are TGTGCCAGCAGCTTTATAGGGGGCGGTTACCCCTACGAGCAGTACTTC. It yields the protein CASSFIGGGYPYEQYF. The chain joins TRBV7-3 to TRBJ2-7, with 7 positions matching TRBD1. This CDR3 has 16 residues. In germline, CDR1 is SGHTA, CDR2 FQGTGA. V shed 3 bases and J 2 bases; nucleotides not matched to a gene: 10.

A few counts support this clone. In nucleotides, the CDR3 is TGTGCCAGCAGCTTAGAGGGCCCCAGCTACGAGCAGTACTTC. Residues: CASSLEGPSYEQYF. The chain has TRBV7-2 and TRBJ2-7; D is unresolved. Per germline, CDR1 SGHTA and CDR2 FQGNSA. V lost 1 base to trimming and J lost 3 bases, with 10 bases between them. The length of the CDR3 is 14 residues.

The chain combines TRBV19 with TRBJ1-1, with unresolved D. CDR1 and CDR2 (germline): LNHDA, SQIVND (reference sequence). The CDR3 length is 11 residues. V lost 3 bases to trimming and J lost 2 bases, with 1 base between them. The CDR3 region is CASSINTEAFF. The CDR3 region has the DNA TGTGCCAGTAGTATCAACACTGAAGCTTTCTTT.

This rearrangement joins TRBV30 to TRBJ2-3; tentative D call: TRBD1 (7 bases). The V gene's germline CDR1 is GTSNPN and CDR2 SVGIG (reference sequence). The V end was cut by 1 base, the J end by 6 bases, with 11 bases between. The CDR3 has 13 amino acids. CDR3 sequence reads: CAWSGQGGDTQYF. The CDR3 DNA reads as TGTGCCTGGAGTGGGCAGGGGGGCGATACGCAGTATTTT.

V usage is TRBV29-1 and J usage is TRBJ2-5; a possible D gene is TRBD2 (6 bases). V shed 6 bases and J shed 5 bases, with 19 bases lying between them. The germline V gene has CDR1 SQVTM and CDR2 ANQGSEA. The CDR3 contains 14 residues. CDR3 residues: CSVIPGPRGETQYF. The DNA of the CDR3 is TGCAGCGTCATTCCGGGGCCCCGGGGGGAGACCCAGTACTTC. Full variable domain (missing parts from reference TRBV29-1 and TRBJ2-5): SAVISQKPSRDICQRGTSLTIQCQVDSQVTMMFWYRQQPGQSLTLIATANQGSEATYESGFVIDKFPISRPNLTFSTLTVSNMSPEDSSIYLCSVIPGPRGETQYFGPGTRLLVL.

The genes are TRBV11-2 and TRBJ1-5; a possible D gene is TRBD1 (6 bases). V gave up 1 base and J gave up 4 bases, with 11 bases separating them. Germline-derived CDR1 and CDR2 are SGHAT and FQNNGV. This CDR3 has 15 amino acids. The CDR3 sequence is CASSLGGGKNQPQHF. The CDR3 DNA is TGTGCCAGCAGCTTAGGAGGGGGAAAAAATCAGCCCCAGCATTTT. Supplemented by reference TRBV11-2 and TRBJ1-5, the full variable domain reads EAGVAQSPRYKIIEKRQSVAFWCNPISGHATLYWYQQILGQGPKLLIQFQNNGVVDDSQLPKDRFSAERLKGVDSTLKIQPAKLEDSAVYLCASSLGGGKNQPQHFGDGTRLSIL.

This chain uses TRBV18 with TRBJ2-3; 7 bases are a match to TRBD1. V lost 1 base and J lost 3; bases outside the gene matches: 4. The CDR3 loop spans 15 amino acids. CDR1 is KGHSH, CDR2 LQKENI, per germline. DNA of the CDR3: TGTGCCAGCTCACCACAGGGACAGACTACAGATACGCAGTATTTT. Protein sequence: CASSPQGQTTDTQYF.

This clone has only a few counts. The chain links TRBV29-1 to TRBJ1-2, with 7 bases that match TRBD1. Looked up from germline, CDR1 is SQVTM and CDR2 is ANQGSEA. J was trimmed by 6 bases and V by 7 bases; bases with no gene match: 11. This CDR3 comprises 13 residues. This CDR3 is CSAWDSPGDGYTF. As DNA, the CDR3 is TGCAGCGCTTGGGACAGCCCGGGGGATGGCTACACCTTC.

V and J are TRBV7-9 and TRBJ1-1; D possibly corresponds to TRBD1 (6 bases). Germline CDR1 and CDR2: SEHNR and FQNEAQ (reference sequence). The germline V and J ends were trimmed by 5 bases and 11 bases, with 18 bases remaining between them. The CDR3 is made up of 13 amino acids. CDR3 loop: CASSVSTGRGAFF. The CDR3 DNA reads TGTGCCAGCAGCGTATCAACAGGGAGAGGGGCTTTCTTT.

The V and J genes are TRBV6-6 and TRBJ2-1; D is uncertain. V lost 7 bases to trimming and J lost 6 bases, with 13 bases between them. Germline CDR1 and CDR2: MNHNY and SVGAGI (reference sequence). The CDR3 length is 13 residues. CDR3 in amino acids: CASTTSSFNEQFF. DNA of the CDR3: TGTGCCAGCACGACGAGCAGTTTCAATGAGCAGTTCTTC.

This chain connects TRBV25-1 to TRBJ1-2, with D uncertain. The CDR3 is made up of 11 amino acids. CDR1 and CDR2 (germline): MGHDK, SYGVNS. Trimming took off 1 base at V and 4 bases at J, with 1 base between the two ends. CDR3 residues: CASSESYGYTF. DNA of the CDR3: TGTGCCAGCAGTGAATCCTATGGCTACACCTTC.

This clone was observed a few times. The chain combines TRBV23-1 with TRBJ2-2, with 8 positions matching TRBD2. TRBV23-1 is treated as an ORF (open reading frame) with a function not yet certain. V dropped 5 bases and J dropped 3; count of bases not matched to a gene: 5. This CDR3 region has 15 residues. The CDR3 DNA sequence: TGCGCCAGCAGTTTGCGGGGGGTCGACACCGGGGAGCTGTTTTTT. This gives the protein CASSLRGVDTGELFF.

This clone was seen a handful of times. This chain connects TRBV27 to TRBJ2-7; D is unresolved. Germline assignment: CDR1 MNHEY and CDR2 SMNVEV (reference sequence). The CDR3 contains 14 residues. Trimming removed 2 bases from V and 2 bases from J, with 10 bases in between. The DNA for the CDR3 is TGTGCCAGCAGTTTAAATCCAGAGGCCTACGAGCAGTACTTC. This gives the protein CASSLNPEAYEQYF.

This clone was counted only a few times. In nucleotides, the CDR3 is TGTGCCTTAGAATGGGGCACAGATACGCAGTATTTT. Translated: CALEWGTDTQYF. The chain is built from TRBV30 and TRBJ2-3; D gene uncertain. The V gene's germline CDR1 is GTSNPN and CDR2 SVGIG (reference sequence). This CDR3 has 12 amino acids. The V and J ends lost 7 bases and 1 base respectively, with 9 bases between them.

The chain couples TRBV7-9 to TRBJ2-1; maybe TRBD2 (6 bases). The CDR3 is made up of 14 amino acids. The V and J ends lost 7 bases and 5 bases respectively, with 15 bases between them. Looked up from germline, CDR1 is SEHNR and CDR2 is FQNEAQ (reference sequence). The CDR3 nucleotides read TGTGCCAGCACCCTCTCCGGAGGGCACAATGAGCAGTTCTTC. Translated: CASTLSGGHNEQFF.

This clone has just one count. The rearrangement joins TRBV27 to TRBJ1-1; D gene uncertain. The V and J ends lost 6 bases and 5 bases respectively, with 16 bases between them. The CDR3 spans 14 residues. Per germline, CDR1 MNHEY and CDR2 SMNVEV (reference sequence). CDR3 region: CASSQVPGSTEAFF. CDR3 bases: TGTGCCAGCAGCCAGGTCCCGGGGAGTACTGAAGCTTTCTTT.

The chain links TRBV5-6 to TRBJ2-6; TRBD2 might be the D (5 bases). Between the trimmed V and J ends, which lost 2 bases and 4 bases, there was a span of 16 bases. Germline V gene data show CDR1 as SGHDT and CDR2 as YYEEEE. The CDR3 covers 17 residues. CDR3 loop: CASSLYTGISGANVLTF. CDR3 nucleotides: TGTGCCAGCAGCTTATATACGGGAATATCCGGGGCCAACGTCCTGACTTTC.

The chain is built from TRBV19 and TRBJ1-5; TRBD1 agrees at 7 bases. After removal of 6 bases from V and 1 base from J, the junction contained 3 bases not matched to a gene. CDR1 is LNHDA and CDR2 is SQIVND in the germline V gene (reference sequence). This CDR3 contains 14 residues. This CDR3 reads CASRDRVSNQPQHF. CDR3 nucleotides: TGTGCCAGTAGAGACAGGGTGAGCAATCAGCCCCAGCATTTT.

As concerns this clone: This sample includes further DNA sequences coding for the same CDR3. The genes are TRBV6-6 and TRBJ1-1, with D unresolved. Germline values: CDR1 MNHNY, CDR2 SVGAGI (reference sequence). This CDR3 contains 12 residues. V lost 4 bases, J lost 0 bases, and 3 bases lay in between. CDR3: CASSSMNTEAFF. DNA of the CDR3: TGTGCCAGCAGTTCGATGAACACTGAAGCTTTCTTT.

This clone was recorded a few times. This same CDR3 is encoded by further DNA sequences in the sample. The gene calls are TRBV30 and TRBJ1-1; D ambiguous. CDR1 is GTSNPN and CDR2 is SVGIG in the germline V gene (reference sequence). Between the trimmed V and J ends, which lost 0 bases and 2 bases, there was a span of 7 bases. There are 13 residues in the CDR3. CDR3 amino acids: CAWSVAVNTEAFF. The CDR3 nucleotides read TGTGCCTGGAGTGTAGCAGTCAACACTGAAGCTTTCTTT.

This clone was seen a few times. The chain is built from TRBV7-3 and TRBJ2-1, with 7 nucleotides matching TRBD2. In germline, CDR1 is SGHTA, CDR2 FQGTGA. Trimming removed 4 bases from V and 8 bases from J; junction bases left unmatched: 2. This CDR3 is built from 12 residues. The CDR3 region is CASSYAGDEQFF. The CDR3 DNA reads as TGTGCCAGCAGCTACGCGGGGGATGAGCAGTTCTTC.

The chain is built from TRBV4-1 and TRBJ1-2, with a tentative D call TRBD1 (5 bases). The CDR3 has 15 residues. Germline CDR1 and CDR2: MGHRA and YSYEKL. Trimming stripped 4 bases from V and 2 bases from J, with 14 bases between. CDR3: CASSPGLSRNYGYTF. The CDR3 region has the DNA TGCGCCAGCAGCCCGGGACTAAGCCGAAACTATGGCTACACCTTC.

This clone has just a few counts. V and J are TRBV7-8 and TRBJ2-3, with 7 bases that match TRBD1. From germline, CDR1 is SGHVS and CDR2 FQNEAQ. The junction had 11 bases not matched to a gene; V was cut back by 7 bases and J by 1 base. The CDR3 loop spans 16 amino acids. This CDR3 reads CASTFRSGTGTDTQYF. Written as DNA, the CDR3 is TGTGCCAGCACCTTTCGCTCCGGGACAGGCACAGATACGCAGTATTTT.

V and J are TRBV5-1 and TRBJ2-5; 10 nucleotides agree with TRBD1. The J call could be wrong; TRBJ2-7 is a better fit for the DNA end. The germline V gene encodes CDR1 SGHRS and CDR2 YFSETQ. This CDR3 has 14 amino acids. CDR3 bases: TGCGCCAGCTACCCCGGGACAGGGGTTGGCGAGCAGTACTTC. This encodes CASYPGTGVGEQYF.

The chain links TRBV29-1 to TRBJ1-2, with unresolved D. The V and J ends lost 4 bases and 3 bases respectively, with 9 bases between them. The CDR3 is 12 residues long. Per germline, CDR1 SQVTM and CDR2 ANQGSEA. This CDR3 is CSVARQDYGYTF. The CDR3 coding sequence is TGCAGCGTTGCTCGCCAGGACTATGGCTACACCTTC.

The CDR3 here is CASSAVTSGGHTDTQYF. CDR3 DNA: TGTGCCAGCAGCGCAGTCACTAGCGGGGGTCACACAGATACGCAGTATTTT. The rearrangement uses TRBV9 and TRBJ2-3; TRBD2 agrees at 11 bases. This CDR3 is 17 amino acids long. With V trimmed by 3 bases and J by 2 bases, 8 bases remained unmatched. CDR1 is SGDLS, CDR2 YYNGEE, per germline.

This clone occurred a few times. This rearrangement joins TRBV7-2 to TRBJ2-3, with D unclear. The CDR3 has 12 amino acids. V lost 3 bases and J 6 bases, leaving 7 bases between the germline ends. Germline CDR1 and CDR2: SGHTA and FQGNSA. The CDR3 spells CASSFSWDTQYF. The DNA of the CDR3 is TGTGCCAGCAGCTTTTCGTGGGATACGCAGTATTTT.